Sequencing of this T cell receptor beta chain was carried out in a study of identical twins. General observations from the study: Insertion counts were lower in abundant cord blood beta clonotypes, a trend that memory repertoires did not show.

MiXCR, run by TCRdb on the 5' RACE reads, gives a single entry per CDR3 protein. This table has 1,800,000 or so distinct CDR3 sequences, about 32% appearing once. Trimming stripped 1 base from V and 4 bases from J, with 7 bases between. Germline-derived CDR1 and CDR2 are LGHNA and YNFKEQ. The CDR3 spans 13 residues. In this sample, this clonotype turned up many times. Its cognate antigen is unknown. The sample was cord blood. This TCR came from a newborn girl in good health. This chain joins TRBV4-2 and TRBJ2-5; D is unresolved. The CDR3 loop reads CASSQGEGETQYF. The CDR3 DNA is TGTGCCAGCAGCCAAGGGGAAGGAGAGACCCAGTACTTC.